This TCR beta chain is drawn from a study of T-cell memory formation after mild COVID-19. TCR alpha and TCR beta cDNA libraries carrying sample barcodes and UMIs came from 5'RACE with constant-segment primers. TCRdb recomputed calls from the 5' RACE reads with MiXCR, one row per CDR3 protein. This sample has about half a million distinct CDR3 sequences, with about 20% found just once. A few counts support this clonotype. Its antigen is still unknown. Study-level results: Clones that contracted clustered mainly in CM and EM if CD4+ and in EMRA if CD8+. Certain responding clones were present in pre-infection memory, suggesting participation of cross-reactive memory.

CDR3 length: 12 amino acids. Germline V gives CDR1 MGHDK, CDR2 SYGVNS. Trimming removed 4 bases from V and 4 bases from J, with 7 bases in between. Material: PBMCs or a T cell subset sorted from them (not recorded which). This rearrangement joins TRBV25-1 to TRBJ1-2; no firm D call. The TCR originated in an adult woman who had mild COVID-19 (a few samples of this study predate the infection). Cell type and time point are not known. DNA for the CDR3: TGTGCCAGCAGTGTCGGGTTCTATGGCTACACCTTC. Translating it yields CASSVGFYGYTF.